This TCR beta chain was obtained from a study of blood T cell repertoires in COVID-19. About the study: COVID-19 samples from acute and convalescent phases originated in the United States, Italy and Spain.

Per the study methods: How many nucleated cells were present was estimated from reference gene primer amplification. Repertoires were generated with immunoSEQ multiplex PCR, while TCRdb's copy carries only in-frame clones and drops some. That table furnishes V, J and clone size, whereas the DNA furnished D and trimming. The sample shows 150,000 to 200,000 clones, 65% to 90% of them seen only once. This receptor was obtained from a man aged 60 to 69 with acute or convalescent COVID-19. Material: peripheral blood.

This chain's CDR3 is CASSWQAMGHQPQHF. CDR3 bases: TGTGCCAGCAGTTGGCAGGCGATGGGCCATCAGCCCCAGCATTTT. This chain links TRBV28 with TRBJ1-5; no firm D call. Trimming took off 4 bases at V and 5 bases at J, with 15 bases between the two ends. The CDR3 has 15 residues. Germline-derived CDR1 and CDR2 are MDHEN and SYDVKM. The variable domain in full, with the rest retrieved from reference TRBV28 and TRBJ1-5, is DVKVTQSSRYLVKRTGEKVFLECVQDMDHENMFWYRQDPGLGLRLIYFSYDVKMKEKGDIPEGYSVSREKKERFSLILESASTNQTSMYLCASSWQAMGHQPQHFGDGTRLSIL.